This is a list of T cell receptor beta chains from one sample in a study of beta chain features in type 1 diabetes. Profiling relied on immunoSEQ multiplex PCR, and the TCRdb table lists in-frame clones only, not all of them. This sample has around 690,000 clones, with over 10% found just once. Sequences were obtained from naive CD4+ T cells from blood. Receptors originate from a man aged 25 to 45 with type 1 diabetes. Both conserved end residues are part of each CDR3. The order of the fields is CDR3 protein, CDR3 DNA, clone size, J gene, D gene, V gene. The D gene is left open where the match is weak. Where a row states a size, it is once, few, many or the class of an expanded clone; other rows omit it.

cdr3_aa: CASSFAYEQYF; cdr3_nt: TGTGCCAGCAGCTTTGCATACGAGCAGTACTTC; clone_size: few; j_call: TRBJ2-7; d_call: .; v_call: TRBV7-2
cdr3_aa: CASSPDRTGLYEQYF; cdr3_nt: TGTGCCAGCAGCCCCGATAGGACAGGACTTTACGAGCAGTACTTC; clone_size: .; j_call: TRBJ2-7; d_call: TRBD1; v_call: TRBV9
cdr3_aa: CASSSTGYEQYF; cdr3_nt: TGTGCCAGCAGCTCTACAGGTTACGAGCAGTACTTC; clone_size: few; j_call: TRBJ2-7; d_call: .; v_call: TRBV7-9
cdr3_aa: CASSLAQRGTGELFF; cdr3_nt: TGCGCCAGCAGCTTGGCTCAGAGGGGCACCGGGGAGCTGTTTTTT; clone_size: few; j_call: TRBJ2-2; d_call: .; v_call: TRBV5-1
cdr3_aa: CASSPWGDRSREQYF; cdr3_nt: TGTGCCAGCAGTCCTTGGGGGGACAGGAGCCGCGAGCAGTACTTC; clone_size: once; j_call: TRBJ2-7; d_call: TRBD1; v_call: TRBV27
cdr3_aa: CASSQSRRNYGYTF; cdr3_nt: TGTGCCAGCAGCCAATCTAGACGTAACTATGGCTACACCTTC; clone_size: few; j_call: TRBJ1-2; d_call: .; v_call: TRBV14
cdr3_aa: CSVGTGVGNQPQHF; cdr3_nt: TGCAGCGTGGGGACAGGGGTTGGAAATCAGCCCCAGCATTTT; clone_size: few; j_call: TRBJ1-5; d_call: TRBD1; v_call: TRBV29-1
cdr3_aa: CASSRLAGSTDTQYF; cdr3_nt: TGTGCCAGCAGTCGACTAGCGGGAAGCACAGATACGCAGTATTTT; clone_size: few; j_call: TRBJ2-3; d_call: TRBD2; v_call: TRBV6-5
cdr3_aa: CASSFGLAGGWPEEQYF; cdr3_nt: TGCGCCAGCAGCTTCGGACTAGCGGGGGGTTGGCCAGAAGAGCAGTACTTC; clone_size: few; j_call: TRBJ2-7; d_call: TRBD2; v_call: TRBV5-1
cdr3_aa: CASSLIGRLAKNIQYF; cdr3_nt: TGTGCCAGCAGCTTAATCGGGAGGTTAGCCAAAAACATTCAGTACTTC; clone_size: .; j_call: TRBJ2-4; d_call: TRBD2; v_call: TRBV7-3
cdr3_aa: CASSPQEDYGYTF; cdr3_nt: TGTGCCAGCAGCCCTCAGGAGGACTATGGCTACACCTTC; clone_size: .; j_call: TRBJ1-2; d_call: .; v_call: TRBV7-2
cdr3_aa: CASRSPETQYF; cdr3_nt: TGTGCCAGTAGATCCCCTGAGACCCAGTACTTC; clone_size: few; j_call: TRBJ2-5; d_call: .; v_call: TRBV19
cdr3_aa: CATSSLLGQGSNQPQHF; cdr3_nt: TGTGCCACCAGCAGTCTCTTAGGGCAGGGTAGCAATCAGCCCCAGCATTTT; clone_size: .; j_call: TRBJ1-5; d_call: .; v_call: TRBV15
cdr3_aa: CASSAPSYPLHF; cdr3_nt: TGTGCCAGCAGCGCACCGTCTTACCCCCTCCACTTT; clone_size: many; j_call: TRBJ1-6; d_call: .; v_call: TRBV14
cdr3_aa: CASEGQGRFNEKLFF; cdr3_nt: TGTGCCAGCGAAGGACAGGGACGGTTTAATGAAAAACTGTTTTTT; clone_size: few; j_call: TRBJ1-4; d_call: TRBD1; v_call: TRBV2
cdr3_aa: CAWSVGGGDIQYF; cdr3_nt: TGTGCCTGGAGTGTAGGGGGCGGAGACATTCAGTACTTC; clone_size: few; j_call: TRBJ2-4; d_call: TRBD1; v_call: TRBV30
cdr3_aa: CASSLGDRGLGELFF; cdr3_nt: TGTGCCAGCAGCTTAGGGGACAGGGGGCTCGGGGAGCTGTTTTTT; clone_size: .; j_call: TRBJ2-2; d_call: TRBD1; v_call: TRBV7-2
cdr3_aa: CASSVAGGSDFYNEQFF; cdr3_nt: TGTGCCAGCAGCGTAGCAGGAGGTAGCGACTTCTACAATGAGCAGTTCTTC; clone_size: few; j_call: TRBJ2-1; d_call: .; v_call: TRBV9
cdr3_aa: CASSLWQGSAKNIQYF; cdr3_nt: TGCGCCAGCAGCTTGTGGCAGGGATCAGCCAAAAACATTCAGTACTTC; clone_size: .; j_call: TRBJ2-4; d_call: .; v_call: TRBV5-1
cdr3_aa: CSGTTGRTDTQYF; cdr3_nt: TGCAGCGGAACTACAGGAAGGACAGATACGCAGTATTTT; clone_size: .; j_call: TRBJ2-3; d_call: .; v_call: TRBV29-1
cdr3_aa: CASSLVPGRGRNTEAFF; cdr3_nt: TGTGCCAGCAGCTTAGTTCCCGGGCGGGGTAGGAACACTGAAGCTTTCTTT; clone_size: .; j_call: TRBJ1-1; d_call: .; v_call: TRBV7-2
cdr3_aa: CSVPNSGGADTQYF; cdr3_nt: TGCAGCGTCCCCAATAGCGGGGGTGCAGATACGCAGTATTTT; clone_size: few; j_call: TRBJ2-3; d_call: TRBD2; v_call: TRBV29-1
cdr3_aa: CASSAGRYQETQYF; cdr3_nt: TGTGCCAGCAGCGCCGGACGGTACCAAGAGACCCAGTACTTC; clone_size: .; j_call: TRBJ2-5; d_call: .; v_call: TRBV9
cdr3_aa: CASSRTSGGPGNIQYF; cdr3_nt: TGTGCCAGCAGTAGGACTAGCGGGGGGCCGGGAAACATTCAGTACTTC; clone_size: .; j_call: TRBJ2-4; d_call: TRBD2; v_call: TRBV27
cdr3_aa: CSGPGYTF; cdr3_nt: TGCAGTGGGCCAGGCTACACCTTC; clone_size: few; j_call: TRBJ1-2; d_call: .; v_call: TRBV20-1
cdr3_aa: CASSQDRVAAPLHF; cdr3_nt: TGTGCCAGCTCTCAGGACAGGGTTGCGGCACCCCTCCACTTT; clone_size: few; j_call: TRBJ1-6; d_call: TRBD1; v_call: TRBV18
cdr3_aa: CASSVSGGQDTQYF; cdr3_nt: TGTGCCAGCAGTGTGTCCGGAGGCCAAGATACGCAGTATTTT; clone_size: few; j_call: TRBJ2-3; d_call: .; v_call: TRBV6-1